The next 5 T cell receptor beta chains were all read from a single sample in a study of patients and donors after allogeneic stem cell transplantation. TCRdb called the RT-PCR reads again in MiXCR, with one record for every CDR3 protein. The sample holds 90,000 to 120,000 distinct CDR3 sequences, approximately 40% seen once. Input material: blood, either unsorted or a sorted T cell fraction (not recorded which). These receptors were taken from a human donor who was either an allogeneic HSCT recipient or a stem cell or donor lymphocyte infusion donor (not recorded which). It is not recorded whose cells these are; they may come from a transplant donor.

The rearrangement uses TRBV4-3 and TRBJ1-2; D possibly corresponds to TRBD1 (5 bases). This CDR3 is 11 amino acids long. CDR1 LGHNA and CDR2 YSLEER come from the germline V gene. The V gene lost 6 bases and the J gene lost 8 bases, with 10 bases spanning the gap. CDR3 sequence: CASSHQGGYTF. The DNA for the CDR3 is TGCGCCAGCAGTCATCAGGGAGGCTACACCTTC.

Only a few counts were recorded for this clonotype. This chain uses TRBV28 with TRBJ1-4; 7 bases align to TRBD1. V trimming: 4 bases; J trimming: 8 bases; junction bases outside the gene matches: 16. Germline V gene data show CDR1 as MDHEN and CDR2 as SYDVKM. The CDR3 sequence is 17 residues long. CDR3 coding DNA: TGTGCCAGCAGTTCGCCCCACGACAGGGCCTCGGGGGAAAAACTGTTTTTT. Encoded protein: CASSSPHDRASGEKLFF.

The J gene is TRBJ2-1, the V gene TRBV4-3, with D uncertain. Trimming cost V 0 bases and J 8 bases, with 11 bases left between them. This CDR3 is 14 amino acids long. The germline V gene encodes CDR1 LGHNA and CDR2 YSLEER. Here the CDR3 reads CASSQDPPGHEQFF. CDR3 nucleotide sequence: TGCGCCAGCAGCCAAGATCCACCGGGCCATGAGCAGTTCTTC.

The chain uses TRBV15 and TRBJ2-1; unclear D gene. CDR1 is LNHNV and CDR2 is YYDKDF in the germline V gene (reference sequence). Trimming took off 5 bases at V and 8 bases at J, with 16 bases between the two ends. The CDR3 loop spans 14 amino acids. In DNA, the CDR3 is TGTGCCACCAGCCGGCCGGCCTCCTCACATGAGCAGTTCTTC. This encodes CATSRPASSHEQFF.

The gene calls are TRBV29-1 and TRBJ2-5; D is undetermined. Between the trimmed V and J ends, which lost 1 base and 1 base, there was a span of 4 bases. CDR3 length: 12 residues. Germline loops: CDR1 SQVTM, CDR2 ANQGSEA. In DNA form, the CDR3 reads TGCAGCGTTGAAGGCGGCCAAGAGACCCAGTACTTC. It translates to CSVEGGQETQYF.